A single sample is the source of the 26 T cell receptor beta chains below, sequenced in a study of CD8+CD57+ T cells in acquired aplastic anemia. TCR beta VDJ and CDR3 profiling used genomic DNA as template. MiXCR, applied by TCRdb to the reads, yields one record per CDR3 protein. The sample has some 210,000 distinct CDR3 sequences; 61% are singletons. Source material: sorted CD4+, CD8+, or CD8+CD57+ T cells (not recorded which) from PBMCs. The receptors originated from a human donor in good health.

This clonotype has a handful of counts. The CDR3 spells CSARGGRGYQETQYF. In nucleotides, the CDR3 is TGCAGTGCTAGAGGTGGCAGGGGGTACCAAGAGACCCAGTACTTC. V usage is TRBV20-1 and J usage is TRBJ2-5, with 7 bases aligning to TRBD1. The CDR3 is made up of 15 amino acids. V dropped 1 base and J dropped 0; count of bases not matched to a gene: 5. Germline CDR1 DFQATT, CDR2 SNEGSKA (reference sequence).

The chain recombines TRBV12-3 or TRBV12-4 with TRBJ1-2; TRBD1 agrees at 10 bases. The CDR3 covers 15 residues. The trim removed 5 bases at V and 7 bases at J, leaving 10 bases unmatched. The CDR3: CASSAFGQGVGGYTF. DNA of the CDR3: TGTGCCAGCAGTGCTTTTGGACAGGGGGTTGGTGGCTACACCTTC.

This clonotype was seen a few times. CDR3 coding DNA: TGCGCCACCCGGGGGTCGGGGGGCTCCTACAATGAGCAGTTCTTC. This translates into CATRGSGGSYNEQFF. This rearrangement joins TRBV4-1 to TRBJ2-1; 7 positions agree with TRBD2. V lost 10 bases and J lost 0; bases outside the gene matches: 9. The CDR3 is made up of 15 amino acids. The germline V gene has CDR1 MGHRA and CDR2 YSYEKL.

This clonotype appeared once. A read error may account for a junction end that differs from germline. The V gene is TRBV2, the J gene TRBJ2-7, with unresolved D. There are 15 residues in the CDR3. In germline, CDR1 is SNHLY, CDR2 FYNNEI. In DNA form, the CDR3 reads TGTGCTAGCAGGAAAACAGTTTCCGCCAGTTACGAGCAGCACTTC. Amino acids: CASRKTVSASYEQHF. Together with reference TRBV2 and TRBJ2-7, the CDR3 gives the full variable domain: EPEVTQTPSHQVTQMGQEVILRCVPISNHLYFYWYRQILGQKVEFLVSFYNNEISEKSEIFDDQFSVERPDGSNFTLKIRSTKLEDSAMYFCASRKTVSASYEQHFGPGTRLTVT.

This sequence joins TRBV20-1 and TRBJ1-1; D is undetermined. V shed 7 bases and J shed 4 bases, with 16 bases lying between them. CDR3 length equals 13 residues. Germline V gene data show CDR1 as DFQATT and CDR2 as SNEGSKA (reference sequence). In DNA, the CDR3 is TGCAGTGTTAAGACGGGCTTGGGCACTGAAGCTTTCTTT. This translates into CSVKTGLGTEAFF.

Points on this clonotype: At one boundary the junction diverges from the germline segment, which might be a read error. CDR3 loop: CGARDDSSGANVLTF. The CDR3 coding sequence is TGCGGTGCTAGAGATGATAGCTCTGGGGCCAACGTCCTGACTTTC. The rearrangement links TRBV20-1 to TRBJ2-6; D uncertain. The CDR3 has 15 amino acids. Germline V gene sequence: CDR1 DFQATT, CDR2 SNEGSKA (reference sequence).

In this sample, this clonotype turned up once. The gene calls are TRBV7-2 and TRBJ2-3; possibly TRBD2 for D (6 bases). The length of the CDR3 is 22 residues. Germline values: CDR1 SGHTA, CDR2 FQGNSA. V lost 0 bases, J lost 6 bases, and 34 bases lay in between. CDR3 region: CASSLAGFPRHIAEPTGDTQYF. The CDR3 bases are TGTGCCAGCAGCTTAGCTGGGTTTCCCCGTCACATAGCGGAGCCGACCGGGGATACGCAGTATTTT.

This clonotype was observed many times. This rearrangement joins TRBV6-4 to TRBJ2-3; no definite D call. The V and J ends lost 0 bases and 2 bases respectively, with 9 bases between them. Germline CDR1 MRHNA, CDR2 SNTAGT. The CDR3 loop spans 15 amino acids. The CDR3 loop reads CASSDSGGNTDTQYF. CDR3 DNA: TGTGCCAGCAGTGACTCTGGCGGTAACACAGATACGCAGTATTTT.

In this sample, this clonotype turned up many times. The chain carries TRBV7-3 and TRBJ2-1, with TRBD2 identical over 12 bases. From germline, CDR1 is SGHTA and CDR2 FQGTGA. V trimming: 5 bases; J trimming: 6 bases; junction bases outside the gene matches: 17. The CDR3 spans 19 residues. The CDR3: CASSTRGVTSGSPGNEQFF. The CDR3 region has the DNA TGTGCCAGCAGCACTAGGGGGGTGACTAGCGGGAGTCCAGGCAATGAGCAGTTCTTC.

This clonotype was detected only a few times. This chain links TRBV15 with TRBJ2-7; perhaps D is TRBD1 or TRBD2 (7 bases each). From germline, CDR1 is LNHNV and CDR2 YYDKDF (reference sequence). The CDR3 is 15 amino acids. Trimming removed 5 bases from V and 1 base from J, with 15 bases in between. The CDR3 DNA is TGTGCCACCAGCGCTCGACAGGGAGGGTCCTACGAGCAGTACTTC. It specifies CATSARQGGSYEQYF. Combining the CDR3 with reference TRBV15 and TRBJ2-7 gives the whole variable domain DAMVIQNPRYQVTQFGKPVTLSCSQTLNHNVMYWYQQKSSQAPKLLFHYYDKDFNNEADTPDNFQSRRPNTSFCFLDIRSPGLGDTAMYLCATSARQGGSYEQYFGPGTRLTVT.

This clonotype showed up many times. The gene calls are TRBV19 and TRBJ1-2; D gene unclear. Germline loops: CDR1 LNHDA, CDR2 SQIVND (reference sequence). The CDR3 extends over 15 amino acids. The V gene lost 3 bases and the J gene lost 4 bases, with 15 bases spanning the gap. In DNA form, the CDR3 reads TGTGCCAGTAGTATTATGCGCTTTTGGGGCTATGGCTACACCTTC. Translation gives CASSIMRFWGYGYTF.

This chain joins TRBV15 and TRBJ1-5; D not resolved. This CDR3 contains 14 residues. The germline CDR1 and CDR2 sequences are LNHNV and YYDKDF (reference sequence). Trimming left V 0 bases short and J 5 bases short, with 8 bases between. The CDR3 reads CATSRDSGYQPQHF. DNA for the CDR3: TGTGCCACCAGCAGAGATTCGGGTTATCAGCCCCAGCATTTT.

The CDR3 reads CASSTWTGAYEQYF. In DNA form, the CDR3 reads TGTGCCAGCAGCACTTGGACAGGGGCATACGAGCAGTACTTC. The chain employs TRBV7-9 and TRBJ2-7; TRBD1 agrees at 9 bases. J gave up 4 bases and V 5 bases, and 6 bases lay outside the gene matches. CDR1 and CDR2 from the germline V gene are SEHNR and FQNEAQ (reference sequence). This CDR3 is 14 amino acids long.

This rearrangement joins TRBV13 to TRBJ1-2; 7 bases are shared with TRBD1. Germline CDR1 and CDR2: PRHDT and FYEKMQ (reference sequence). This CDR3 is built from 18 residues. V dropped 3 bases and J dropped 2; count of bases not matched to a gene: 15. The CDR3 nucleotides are TGTGCCAGCAGCTTCATACAGGCTGGGGACAGACCAAACTATGGCTACACCTTC. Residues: CASSFIQAGDRPNYGYTF.

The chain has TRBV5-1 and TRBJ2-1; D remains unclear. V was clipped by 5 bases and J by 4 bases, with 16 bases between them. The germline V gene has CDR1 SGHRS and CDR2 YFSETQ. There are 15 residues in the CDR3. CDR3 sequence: CASRMSVSSYNEQFF. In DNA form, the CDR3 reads TGCGCCAGCAGGATGAGCGTGAGCTCTTACAATGAGCAGTTCTTC.

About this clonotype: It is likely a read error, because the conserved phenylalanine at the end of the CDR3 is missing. CDR3 in DNA: TGTGCCAGCAGCTTAGTCGGCAATGAGCAGTTCCTC. It is translated as CASSLVGNEQFL. The gene calls are TRBV7-2 and TRBJ2-1, with D unclear. The germline V gene has CDR1 SGHTA and CDR2 FQGNSA. The CDR3 is made up of 12 amino acids. The V end was cut by 1 base, the J end by 6 bases, with 4 bases between.

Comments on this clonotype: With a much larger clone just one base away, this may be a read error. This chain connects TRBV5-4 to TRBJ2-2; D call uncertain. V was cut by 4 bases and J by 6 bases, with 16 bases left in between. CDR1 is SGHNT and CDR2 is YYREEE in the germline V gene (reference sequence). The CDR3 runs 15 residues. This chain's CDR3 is CASSLLTVIAGELFF. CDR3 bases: TGTGCCAGCAGCCTCTTAACAGTGATTGCCGGGGAGCTGTTTTTT. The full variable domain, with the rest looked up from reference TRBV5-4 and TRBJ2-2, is ETGVTQSPTHLIKTRGQQVTLRCSSQSGHNTVSWYQQALGQGPQFIFQYYREEENGRGNFPPRFSGLQFPNYSSELNVNALELDDSALYLCASSLLTVIAGELFFGEGSRLTVL.

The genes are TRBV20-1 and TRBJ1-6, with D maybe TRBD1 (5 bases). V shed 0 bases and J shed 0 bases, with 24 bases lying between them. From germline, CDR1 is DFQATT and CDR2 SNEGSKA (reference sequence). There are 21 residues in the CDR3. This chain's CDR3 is CSARDPRASGAGSSYNSPLHF. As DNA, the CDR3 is TGCAGTGCTAGAGACCCTAGGGCTAGCGGGGCGGGAAGCTCCTATAATTCACCCCTCCACTTT.

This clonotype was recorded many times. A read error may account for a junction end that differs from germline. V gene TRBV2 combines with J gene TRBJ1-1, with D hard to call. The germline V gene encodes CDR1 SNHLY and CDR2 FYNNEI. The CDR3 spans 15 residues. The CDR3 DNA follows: TGTGCCAGCCGTGAAGAGGCATTTTATAACACTGAAGCTTTCTTT. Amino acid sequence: CASREEAFYNTEAFF.

The CDR3, as DNA: TGTGCCAGCAGCTTAGTGCAAGGTCCACGCTACGAGCAGTACTTC. It codes for CASSLVQGPRYEQYF. The V and J genes are TRBV7-3 and TRBJ2-7; D gene ambiguous. The CDR3 totals 15 residues. Per the germline V gene, CDR1 is SGHTA and CDR2 is FQGTGA. Between the trimmed V and J ends, which lost 2 bases and 3 bases, there was a span of 14 bases.

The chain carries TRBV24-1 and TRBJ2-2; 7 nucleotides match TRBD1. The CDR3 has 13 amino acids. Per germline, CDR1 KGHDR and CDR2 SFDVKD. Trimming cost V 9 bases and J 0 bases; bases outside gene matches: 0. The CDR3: CATGTANTGELFF. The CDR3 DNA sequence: TGTGCCACCGGGACAGCGAACACCGGGGAGCTGTTTTTT.

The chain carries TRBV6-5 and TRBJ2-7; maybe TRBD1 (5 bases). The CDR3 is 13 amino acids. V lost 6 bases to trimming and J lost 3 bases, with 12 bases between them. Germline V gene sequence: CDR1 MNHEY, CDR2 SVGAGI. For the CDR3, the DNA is TGTGCCAGCAGCGCAGGGTTCGACTACGAGCAGTACTTC. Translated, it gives CASSAGFDYEQYF.

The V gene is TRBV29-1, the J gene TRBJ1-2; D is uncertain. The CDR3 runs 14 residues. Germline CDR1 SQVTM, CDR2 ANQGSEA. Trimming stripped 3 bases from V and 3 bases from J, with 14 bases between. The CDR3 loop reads CSVESKEAYYGYTF. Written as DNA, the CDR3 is TGCAGCGTTGAGAGCAAGGAGGCGTACTATGGCTACACCTTC.

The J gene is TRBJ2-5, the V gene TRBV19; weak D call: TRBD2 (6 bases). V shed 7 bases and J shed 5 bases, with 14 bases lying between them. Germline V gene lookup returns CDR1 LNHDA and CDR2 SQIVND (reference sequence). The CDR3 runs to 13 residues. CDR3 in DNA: TGTGCCAGTAAGATCACAGGAGGGGAGACCCAGTACTTC. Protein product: CASKITGGETQYF.

The CDR3 nucleotides are TGCAGTGCTCGGAGAGGGACAGGGTCAACCATCCCCGAGCAGTTCTTC. Encoded protein: CSARRGTGSTIPEQFF. V usage is TRBV20-1 and J usage is TRBJ2-1; TRBD1 matches at 9 bases. This CDR3 has 16 residues. The J segment lost 10 bases and the V segment lost 5 bases, leaving 18 bases of the junction unmatched. Germline V gene sequence: CDR1 DFQATT, CDR2 SNEGSKA (reference sequence).

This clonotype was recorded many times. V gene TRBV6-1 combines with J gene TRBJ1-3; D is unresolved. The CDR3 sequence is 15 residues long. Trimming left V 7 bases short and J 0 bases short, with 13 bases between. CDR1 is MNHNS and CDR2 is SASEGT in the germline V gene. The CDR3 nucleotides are TGTGCCAGCACCTCGACGGGAGTCTCTGGAAACACCATATATTTT. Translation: CASTSTGVSGNTIYF.